The 30 T cell receptor beta chains listed next were all sequenced from one sample in a study of cytomegalovirus exposure and HLA in healthy donors. With 60 Vbeta and 13 Jbeta primers, the PCR was carried out. Some clones are missing from TCRdb's copy, which holds only in-frame ones; the method was immunoSEQ multiplex PCR. In the table there are around 140,000 clones, about 79% of which are singletons. The sample was PBMCs. The receptors stem from a male donor in good health and CMV-seronegative.

This clone was seen a handful of times. The chain uses TRBV13 and TRBJ2-7; possible D gene TRBD1, 6 bases. Germline CDR1 PRHDT, CDR2 FYEKMQ (reference sequence). The CDR3 length is 13 residues. V dropped 3 bases and J dropped 1 base, with 7 bases sitting between them. CDR3 sequence (DNA): TGTGCCAGCAGCTTCGACAGGTCCTACGAGCAGTACTTC. Encoded protein: CASSFDRSYEQYF.

CDR3 region: CATSRDHGGAYEQYF. Here the CDR3 DNA reads TGTGCCACCAGCAGAGATCACGGGGGGGCCTACGAGCAGTACTTC. V and J are TRBV15 and TRBJ2-5; TRBD2 agrees at 8 bases. The DNA matches TRBJ2-7 better at its end, which makes the J call doubtful. Germline V gene data show CDR1 as LNHNV and CDR2 as YYDKDF (reference sequence). The CDR3 runs to 15 residues.

This clone showed up just a few times. This rearrangement joins TRBV30 to TRBJ1-2, with 7 bases identical to TRBD1. There are 12 residues in the CDR3. J was trimmed by 7 bases and V by 5 bases; bases with no gene match: 7. The germline V gene encodes CDR1 GTSNPN and CDR2 SVGIG (reference sequence). CDR3 in DNA: TGTGCCTGGGCCGACAGGGCGGGTGGCTACACCTTC. Its translation is CAWADRAGGYTF.

The J gene is TRBJ1-1, the V gene TRBV10-1; 7 nucleotides align to TRBD1. Germline-derived CDR1 and CDR2 are WNHNN and SYGVQD (reference sequence). The V gene end was trimmed by 7 bases and the J gene end by 1 base; junction bases not matched to a gene: 6. The CDR3 is 14 residues long. In DNA form, the CDR3 reads TGCGCCAGCAACCAGGGGGGTTCGAACACTGAAGCTTTCTTT. This gives the protein CASNQGGSNTEAFF.

CDR3 sequence: CASGQGAIGYTF. DNA of the CDR3: TGCGCCAGTGGACAGGGGGCTATAGGCTACACCTTC. This sequence joins TRBV4-1 and TRBJ1-2; the match to TRBD1 covers 11 bases. After removal of 9 bases from V and 8 bases from J, the junction contained 5 bases not matched to a gene. CDR3 size: 12 residues. Germline CDR1 reads MGHRA; CDR2 reads YSYEKL.

The chain has TRBV29-1 and TRBJ2-5; D remains ambiguous. TRBJ2-7 matches the DNA end more closely, so the J call is doubtful. Germline CDR1 is SQVTM and CDR2 is ANQGSEA. The CDR3 extends over 11 amino acids. In DNA form, the CDR3 reads TGCAGCGTTGAAGATCCCAGCGAGCAGTACTTC. It yields the protein CSVEDPSEQYF.

This sequence joins TRBV5-4 and TRBJ2-2, with a tentative D call TRBD2 (6 bases). The CDR3 has 15 amino acids. The V end lost 1 base, the J end lost 4 bases, and 11 bases lay between the germline ends. Germline V lookup: CDR1 SGHNT, CDR2 YYREEE (reference sequence). For the CDR3, the DNA is TGTGCCAGCAGCTTGAAGAGCGGGCCCACCGGGGAGCTGTTTTTT. The encoded protein is CASSLKSGPTGELFF.

The V gene is TRBV9, the J gene TRBJ2-3; 11 bases are a match to TRBD2. CDR1 and CDR2 from the germline V gene are SGDLS and YYNGEE. After removal of 4 bases from V and 3 bases from J, the junction contained 10 bases not matched to a gene. CDR3 length: 17 amino acids. The CDR3 DNA is TGTGCCAGCAGCCTACTAGCGGGAGTAATTCGGACAGATACGCAGTATTTT. Translating gives CASSLLAGVIRTDTQYF.

The genes are TRBV9 and TRBJ1-6, with D perhaps matching TRBD1 (5 bases). Germline values: CDR1 SGDLS, CDR2 YYNGEE. V lost 4 bases, J lost 10 bases, and 15 bases lay in between. CDR3 length: 14 residues. The DNA for the CDR3 is TGTGCCAGCAGCCAGGAGGGGAGTCAATCACCCCTCCACTTT. It encodes CASSQEGSQSPLHF.

The table lists this clone with a few counts. The chain carries TRBV5-4 and TRBJ1-2, with TRBD1 matching over 7 bases. This CDR3 is built from 14 residues. The trim removed 4 bases at V and 2 bases at J, leaving 5 bases unmatched. Germline values: CDR1 SGHNT, CDR2 YYREEE (reference sequence). In DNA form, the CDR3 reads TGTGCCAGCAGCCCGGGACAGATCAACTATGGCTACACCTTC. Translated, it gives CASSPGQINYGYTF.

This chain uses TRBV4-3 with TRBJ2-3; 13 nucleotides align to TRBD2. CDR1 and CDR2 (germline): LGHNA, YSLEER. This CDR3 contains 19 residues. V lost 0 bases to trimming and J lost 3 bases; unmatched junction nucleotides: 9. The CDR3 sequence is CASSQDGTSGALGTDTQYF. The DNA of the CDR3 is TGCGCCAGCAGCCAAGATGGGACTAGCGGGGCTCTCGGGACAGATACGCAGTATTTT.

This rearrangement joins TRBV10-1 to TRBJ2-2; 10 nucleotides agree with TRBD2. CDR1 and CDR2 (germline): WNHNN, SYGVQD (reference sequence). J was trimmed by 0 bases and V by 5 bases; bases with no gene match: 3. There are 16 residues in the CDR3. CDR3 protein: CASSSGRAPNTGELFF. In DNA, the CDR3 is TGCGCCAGCAGTAGCGGGAGGGCTCCGAACACCGGGGAGCTGTTTTTT.

The chain combines TRBV19 with TRBJ2-5, with 7 positions matching TRBD1. The DNA matches TRBJ2-7 better at its end, which makes the J call doubtful. Germline lookup yields CDR1 LNHDA and CDR2 SQIVND (reference sequence). The CDR3 is 15 residues long. The CDR3 region is CASSIPGQPNYEQYF. Written as DNA, the CDR3 is TGTGCCAGTAGTATCCCGGGACAGCCCAACTACGAGCAGTACTTC.

The CDR3 is CASSVGGGSEKLFF. The CDR3 DNA reads TGTGCCAGCAGCGTAGGAGGTGGGTCTGAAAAACTGTTTTTT. The V and J genes are TRBV9 and TRBJ1-4; D remains unclear. V was trimmed by 0 bases and J by 7 bases, leaving 10 bases between them. Germline CDR1 is SGDLS and CDR2 is YYNGEE. The length of the CDR3 is 14 residues.

CDR3 amino acids: CASSNIGHALNEQFF. For the CDR3, the DNA is TGTGCCAGCAGTAACATAGGACACGCACTAAATGAGCAGTTCTTC. The chain uses TRBV6-5 and TRBJ2-1; possible D gene TRBD1, 5 bases. Trimming pared 5 bases from V and 7 bases from J, leaving 18 bases between. The CDR3 has 15 amino acids. The germline CDR1 and CDR2 sequences are MNHEY and SVGAGI.

The chain recombines TRBV6-5 with TRBJ2-5; a weak D match, TRBD1 (5 bases). Germline CDR1 MNHEY, CDR2 SVGAGI. The CDR3 extends over 12 amino acids. V was trimmed by 5 bases and J by 9 bases, leaving 13 bases between them. CDR3 bases: TGTGCCAGCAGTAGGACACACGCAGCCCAGTACTTC. Its translation: CASSRTHAAQYF.

The chain recombines TRBV27 with TRBJ1-5; D ambiguous. V lost 4 bases and J lost 4, with 8 bases in between. The CDR3 has 13 residues. Germline loops: CDR1 MNHEY, CDR2 SMNVEV (reference sequence). The CDR3 here is CASSSGWNQPQHF. The CDR3, as DNA: TGTGCCAGCAGTTCGGGTTGGAATCAGCCCCAGCATTTT.

DNA of the CDR3: TGTGCCAGCAGCCCAGGGACTAGCGGGAGTGATACGCAGTATTTT. It codes for CASSPGTSGSDTQYF. V is TRBV7-9 and J is TRBJ2-3; TRBD2 agrees at 14 bases. The CDR3 is 15 residues long. V trimming: 5 bases; J trimming: 6 bases; junction bases outside the gene matches: 4. Germline CDR1 is SEHNR and CDR2 is FQNEAQ (reference sequence).

The sample holds a few counts of this clone. J is TRBJ2-2 and V is TRBV28, with TRBD1 matching over 7 bases. Trimming cost V 3 bases and J 4 bases; bases outside gene matches: 5. The length of the CDR3 is 15 residues. Germline V gene lookup returns CDR1 MDHEN and CDR2 SYDVKM. The CDR3 protein is CASSLPTGRTGELFF. The CDR3 DNA reads TGTGCCAGCAGTTTGCCGACAGGGCGCACCGGGGAGCTGTTTTTT. The full variable domain, its missing parts supplied by reference TRBV28 and TRBJ2-2, is DVKVTQSSRYLVKRTGEKVFLECVQDMDHENMFWYRQDPGLGLRLIYFSYDVKMKEKGDIPEGYSVSREKKERFSLILESASTNQTSMYLCASSLPTGRTGELFFGEGSRLTVL.

The genes are TRBV27 and TRBJ2-5, with TRBD2 as a possible D gene (6 bases). The J call is in doubt because the DNA end fits TRBJ2-7 better. This CDR3 has 14 residues. Germline V gene lookup returns CDR1 MNHEY and CDR2 SMNVEV (reference sequence). The CDR3 is CASSLSLGRYEQYF. Here the CDR3 DNA reads TGTGCCAGCAGTTTATCCTTGGGGAGGTACGAGCAGTACTTC.

This clone was picked up a small number of times. The chain couples TRBV28 to TRBJ2-6; D might be TRBD1 (6 bases). The germline gives CDR1 MDHEN, CDR2 SYDVKM. Trimming cost V 8 bases and J 0 bases, with 8 bases left between them. The CDR3 covers 14 residues. This CDR3 reads CASGQISGANVLTF. The CDR3 DNA is TGTGCCAGCGGACAGATCTCTGGGGCCAACGTCCTGACTTTC.

V gene TRBV11-2 combines with J gene TRBJ1-1; no reliable D call. Between the trimmed V and J ends, which lost 7 bases and 4 bases, there was a span of 16 bases. This CDR3 comprises 14 residues. The germline gives CDR1 SGHAT, CDR2 FQNNGV. CDR3 DNA sequence: TGTGCCAGCACCCTCATCCCGGCGGGCACTGAAGCTTTCTTT. Protein product: CASTLIPAGTEAFF.

The chain links TRBV10-2 to TRBJ2-1; D may be TRBD2 (5 bases). The CDR3 consists of 11 residues. CDR1 and CDR2 from the germline V gene are WSHSY and SAAADI. Trimming stripped 10 bases from V and 7 bases from J, with 11 bases between. The CDR3 loop is CATGVRNEQFF. The DNA for the CDR3 is TGCGCCACCGGGGTCCGTAATGAGCAGTTCTTC.

The chain carries TRBV6-1 and TRBJ1-2; 8 bases fit TRBD1. The ends lost 6 bases at V and 3 bases at J; junction bases unmatched: 9. The germline gives CDR1 MNHNS, CDR2 SASEGT. The CDR3 has 15 amino acids. The CDR3: CASRTPDRGDYGYTF. The CDR3 bases are TGTGCCAGCAGAACCCCAGACAGGGGTGACTATGGCTACACCTTC.

This chain links TRBV4-3 with TRBJ2-2; D perhaps matches TRBD1 (6 bases). CDR1 is LGHNA, CDR2 YSLEER, per germline. The CDR3 length is 15 residues. Deletions cut 1 base from V and 3 bases from J, with 9 bases between. The CDR3 coding sequence is TGCGCCAGCAGCCAAGGGAACAGGGACACCGGGGAGCTGTTTTTT. Protein: CASSQGNRDTGELFF.

The chain combines TRBV4-1 with TRBJ2-3; possibly TRBD2 for D (5 bases). Germline V gene sequence: CDR1 MGHRA, CDR2 YSYEKL. The CDR3 is 14 amino acids. V was clipped by 4 bases and J by 2 bases, with 10 bases between them. The CDR3 coding sequence is TGCGCCAGCAGCCGGGAGCTTTACACAGATACGCAGTATTTT. Translated, it gives CASSRELYTDTQYF.

The sample holds one count of this clone. The V and J genes are TRBV28 and TRBJ2-7; 10 nucleotides line up with TRBD2. CDR3 length: 14 residues. J lost 2 bases, V lost 11 bases, and 9 bases had no gene match. The V gene's germline CDR1 is MDHEN and CDR2 SYDVKM. The CDR3 sequence is CAASLAGGPYEQYF. The CDR3 coding sequence is TGTGCCGCCTCGTTAGCGGGAGGCCCCTACGAGCAGTACTTC.

The chain has TRBV30 and TRBJ2-1; TRBD1 matches at 7 bases. V lost 4 bases to trimming and J lost 2 bases; unmatched junction nucleotides: 8. The CDR3 has 15 amino acids. The germline gives CDR1 GTSNPN, CDR2 SVGIG (reference sequence). CDR3 coding DNA: TGTGCCTGGACCTATAGCCAGGGGGCCTACAATGAGCAGTTCTTC. Translated, it gives CAWTYSQGAYNEQFF.

The chain carries TRBV9 and TRBJ2-1; 10 bases match TRBD1. After removal of 4 bases from V and 9 bases from J, the junction contained 4 bases not matched to a gene. Looked up from germline, CDR1 is SGDLS and CDR2 is YYNGEE. CDR3 length: 13 amino acids. CDR3: CASSTDRGIEQFF. For the CDR3, the DNA is TGTGCCAGCAGCACGGACAGGGGGATTGAGCAGTTCTTC.

This chain connects TRBV6-6 to TRBJ2-2; 7 positions match TRBD1. The J segment lost 5 bases and the V segment lost 10 bases, leaving 16 bases of the junction unmatched. Germline V CDR1 and CDR2: MNHNY, SVGAGI (reference sequence). CDR3 size: 16 residues. CDR3 sequence reads: CATPRNQGEATGELFF. In DNA, the CDR3 is TGTGCCACACCTCGGAATCAGGGGGAAGCGACCGGGGAGCTGTTTTTT.